The 2 T cell receptor beta chains given below trace back to one sample, sequenced in a study of beta chain features in type 1 diabetes. The antigens for these receptors are not known. Study-level results: TCRB CDR3s from Type 1 diabetes patients were moderately but significantly shorter in all four CD4+ subsets.

Reverse transcribing all isolated RNA meant expressed TCRB transcripts were sequenced. Sequencing used immunoSEQ multiplex PCR; TCRdb keeps in-frame clones, though not all of them. Of a few hundred thousand clones listed, approximately 14% are singletons. Sequencing was carried out using naive CD4+ T cells from blood. The receptors come from a man under 40 with type 1 diabetes.

The V and J genes are TRBV19 and TRBJ1-6, with D hard to call. Germline loops: CDR1 LNHDA, CDR2 SQIVND (reference sequence). The CDR3 has 14 residues. V gave up 1 base and J gave up 7 bases, with 8 bases separating them. The chain's CDR3 is CASSIGGQNSPLHF. CDR3 coding DNA: TGTGCCAGTAGTATAGGTGGCCAGAATTCACCCCTCCACTTT.

This clone has only a few counts. This chain uses TRBV2 with TRBJ2-5, with 10 bases lining up with TRBD1. V gave up 6 bases and J gave up 2 bases; unmatched junction bases: 3. CDR3 length: 14 residues. Germline V CDR1 and CDR2: SNHLY, FYNNEI. The CDR3, as DNA: TGTGCCAGCAGGGGACAGGGGTGGCAAGAGACCCAGTACTTC. This sequence encodes CASRGQGWQETQYF.